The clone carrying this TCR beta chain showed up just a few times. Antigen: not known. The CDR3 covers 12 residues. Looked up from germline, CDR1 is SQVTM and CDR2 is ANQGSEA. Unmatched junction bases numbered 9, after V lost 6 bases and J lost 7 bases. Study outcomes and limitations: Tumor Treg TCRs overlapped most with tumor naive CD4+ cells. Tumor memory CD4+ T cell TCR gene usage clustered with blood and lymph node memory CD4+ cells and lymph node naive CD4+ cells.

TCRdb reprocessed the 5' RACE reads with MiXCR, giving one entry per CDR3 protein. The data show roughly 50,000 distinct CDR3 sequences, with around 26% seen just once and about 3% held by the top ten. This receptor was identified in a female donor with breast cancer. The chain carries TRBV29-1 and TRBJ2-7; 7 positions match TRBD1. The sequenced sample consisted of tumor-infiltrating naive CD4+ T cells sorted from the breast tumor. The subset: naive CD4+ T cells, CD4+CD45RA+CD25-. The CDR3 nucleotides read TGCAGCGTGGATAAGACAGGGAATGAGCAGTACTTC. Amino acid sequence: CSVDKTGNEQYF.